This TCR beta chain was sequenced for a study of blood T cell repertoires in COVID-19. Germline assignment: CDR1 SGDLS and CDR2 YYNGEE. The CDR3 runs 15 residues. With 3 bases removed from V and 1 base from J, the gap between germline ends came to 10 bases. The data were produced by immunoSEQ multiplex PCR, yet TCRdb's version contains in-frame clones alone and is incomplete. This sample has 300,000 to 350,000 clones, with around nine tenths found just once. V is TRBV9 and J is TRBJ2-2; D call uncertain. The sequencing sample was made of peripheral blood. The receptor comes from a woman aged 18-35 years who had recovered from COVID-19. Here the CDR3 DNA reads TGTGCCAGCAGCGAGACTGGCAGGAACACCGGGGAGCTGTTTTTT. Residues: CASSETGRNTGELFF. Full variable domain (rest looked up from reference TRBV9 and TRBJ2-2): DSGVTQTPKHLITATGQRVTLRCSPRSGDLSVYWYQQSLDQGLQFLIQYYNGEERAKGNILERFSAQQFPDLHSELNLSSLELGDSALYFCASSETGRNTGELFFGEGSRLTVL.